The source of this T cell receptor (beta chain) is a study of OX40 agonist ivuxolimab in advanced cancers. Looking at the study overall: The patients received agonistic anti-OX40 (CD134) antibody ivuxolimab. Findings of the study overall: The antigen specificity of the peripheral T cells (those that were expanded) was not determined.

This table comes from immunoSEQ multiplex PCR, and its TCRdb copy is limited to in-frame clones, with some not included. The sample has 80,000 or so clones, approximately 90% seen once. Patients who had autoimmune disease history or got systemic immunosuppression were left out. Remarks on this clone: Its antigen is not identified.

Germline lookup yields CDR1 MNHNY and CDR2 SVGAGI (reference sequence). The CDR3 covers 13 residues. The V end was cut by 5 bases, the J end by 5 bases, with 12 bases between. This TCR derives from an adult with an advanced solid tumor such as melanoma, head and neck, liver or kidney cancer. This specimen was CD4+ or CD8+ T cells sorted from blood, taken in a trial of the OX40 agonist ivuxolimab. The rearrangement links TRBV6-6 to TRBJ2-5; a weak D match, TRBD2 (7 bases). The CDR3 region is CASSLGGVETQYF. The CDR3 nucleotides are TGTGCCAGCAGTCTAGGGGGGGTGGAGACCCAGTACTTC.